This note documents a single TCR beta chain sequence. Its antigen is still unknown. Different DNA sequences within this sample yield the same CDR3. With 0 bases removed from V and 0 bases from J, the gap between germline ends came to 7 bases. CDR1 is SGDLS and CDR2 is YYNGEE in the germline V gene. The length of the CDR3 is 14 residues. Using immunoSEQ multiplex PCR, the repertoire was profiled, and TCRdb retains in-frame clones only, with some absent. The sample has 1.4 million to 1.5 million clones, more than 95% seen once; the top ten hold about 1%. The data originate from a study of shared clonotypes between healthy human individuals. Across the study: In total, the donors were a couple of women and three men aged 18 to 49. Study-wide results and limits: In contrast to clonotypes shared by all four donors, non-shared clonotypes had lower generation probabilities.

Every donor was a Caucasian adult from Nashville, Tennessee. The authors divided CD4+ cells into CD45RA+ naive and CD45RA-negative memory subsets. This sequence was found in a man aged 30 to 45 in good health. The chain couples TRBV9 to TRBJ2-7; D is uncertain. The sample consisted of naive CD4+ T cells sorted from blood. Subset here: CD45RA+ positively selected. The CDR3: CASSVEGSSYEQYF. CDR3 nucleotides: TGTGCCAGCAGCGTAGAGGGCAGCTCCTACGAGCAGTACTTC.